This T cell receptor (beta chain) was retrieved from a study of T cell repertoires in cytomegalovirus infection. Study details: Public TCR beta signatures marked donors with CMV infection and the matching HLA.

Overall study findings and caveats: HLA-C-restricted CMV clonotypes gave the most frequent clonotype in two of eight donors. Carriers of CMV and the relevant HLA type were discriminated by public TCR beta frequency.

TCRdb re-called the reads with MiXCR, one entry per CDR3 protein. There are over 450,000 distinct CDR3 sequences in the sample; over 9% occur only once, and roughly a tenth lies in the top ten. Ten or more counts support this clonotype. The antigen remains undetermined. The CDR3 contains 16 residues. The germline CDR1 and CDR2 sequences are SGHTA and FQGNSA. The V gene end was trimmed by 4 bases and the J gene end by 4 bases; junction bases not matched to a gene: 12. Material for sequencing was PBMCs. The rearrangement joins TRBV7-2 to TRBJ1-2; 7 nucleotides line up with TRBD1. The sequence was collected from a human donor in good health (CMV status not recorded). Some clones in this sample may be carry-over from other donors' samples. Written as DNA, the CDR3 is TGTGCCAGCAGCTCCTCCGTCGGGACAGCTTCCTATGGCTACACCTTC. Translated: CASSSSVGTASYGYTF.